This T cell receptor (beta chain) appears in the sequencing data of a study of CD8+ T cells in alopecia areata. The treatment denotes: oral pan-JAK inhibitor, 5-10 mg twice daily. This clone was seen a handful of times. The authors extracted RNA and reverse transcribed it into cDNA as the sequencing template. The repertoire was sequenced with immunoSEQ multiplex PCR; TCRdb's copy has only in-frame clones and lacks some. The table includes about 210,000 clones, roughly 44% detected once. This receptor was identified in a human donor with alopecia areata. The sample in question was CD4+ T cells sorted from blood, obtained at roughly week 36, from a patient treated with tofacitinib.

The CDR3 protein is CSCRDSGSTDTQYF. Here the CDR3 DNA reads TGCAGCTGTCGGGACTCAGGAAGCACAGATACGCAGTATTTT. The chain links TRBV29-1 to TRBJ2-3; maybe TRBD2 (6 bases). Germline CDR1 is SQVTM and CDR2 is ANQGSEA. Trimming removed 8 bases at V and 0 bases at J, with 15 bases between. The CDR3 covers 14 residues.